These 13 T cell receptor beta chains originate from one sample sequenced in a study of naive and memory T cell subsets (TCRdb year 2017). This specimen's treatment or condition label, per the study, means: skin biopsy from PPD injection site in Mantoux-positive individual. Total RNA was used without cell sorting and was treated with RQ1 DNase before reverse transcription, with a target input of roughly 1 to 1,100 ng. Libraries were constructed by UMI-ligation and nested PCR. The sample was run on an Illumina MiSeq. TCR RNA was reverse transcribed with SuperScript IV using alpha and beta constant region primers for the blood and skin samples. The raw public data were reprocessed by TCRdb itself: fastp quality trimming at Q25, MiXCR clonotype calling, in-frame beta chains only. Each CDR3 protein gets just one entry, which takes the most common genes and DNA from the rows behind it. Present in this sample are over 15,000 distinct CDR3 sequences, 8.5% to 10% of which were seen just once. Clones ranked in the top ten supply 6.5% to 7% of the sample.

The sample here was skin, taken from a tuberculin skin test site. The receptors were gathered from an adult in good health.

By sample share, this clonotype is medium-sized. The CDR3 coding sequence is TGTGCCAGCAGCTGGGAGAACGATGAGCAGTTCTTC. This translates into CASSWENDEQFF. The chain carries TRBV7-8 and TRBJ2-1, with a weak D call TRBD2 (5 bases). The CDR3 runs to 12 residues. Germline V gives CDR1 SGHVS, CDR2 FQNEAQ. Trimming removed 4 bases from V and 8 bases from J, with 9 bases in between.

This clonotype showed up just a few times. The chain employs TRBV5-1 and TRBJ2-1, with unresolved D. CDR1 SGHRS and CDR2 YFSETQ come from the germline V gene. The CDR3 is made up of 17 amino acids. V lost 1 base and J lost 6, with 20 bases in between. CDR3 sequence: CASSLSVWGQSRNEQFF. CDR3 DNA sequence: TGCGCCAGCAGCTTGTCTGTATGGGGTCAGAGTCGCAATGAGCAGTTCTTC.

Many counts were recorded for this clonotype. The rearrangement uses TRBV27 and TRBJ2-7, with 8 positions matching TRBD2. The length of the CDR3 is 17 residues. Germline V lookup: CDR1 MNHEY, CDR2 SMNVEV (reference sequence). Trimming cost V 3 bases and J 5 bases; bases outside gene matches: 15. The CDR3 region has the DNA TGTGCCAGCAGTTTGGATGCACCGGGACTAGTCTCTGACGAGCAGTACTTC. Protein sequence: CASSLDAPGLVSDEQYF.

Ten or more counts support this clonotype. V usage is TRBV20-1 and J usage is TRBJ2-4; TRBD2 matches 7 bases. Per the germline V gene, CDR1 is DFQATT and CDR2 is SNEGSKA (reference sequence). CDR3 length equals 14 residues. Germline trimming cut 6 bases from V and 8 bases from J; bases unmatched to any gene: 13. The CDR3 loop is CSARPGLQNDIQYF. The CDR3 DNA reads TGCAGTGCCCGACCGGGACTACAAAATGACATTCAGTACTTC.

This clonotype occurred many times. The chain links TRBV29-1 to TRBJ1-3, with D maybe TRBD1 (6 bases). Germline CDR1 SQVTM, CDR2 ANQGSEA. This CDR3 has 15 residues. V lost 0 bases and J 4 bases, leaving 13 bases between the germline ends. CDR3 amino acids: CSVEDQGTVGNTIYF. CDR3 in DNA: TGCAGCGTTGAAGATCAGGGGACGGTAGGAAACACCATATATTTT.

As regards this clonotype: A read error may account for a junction end that differs from germline. V is TRBV7-7 and J is TRBJ2-1; the match to TRBD2 covers 8 bases. Germline values: CDR1 SSHAT, CDR2 FNYEAQ (reference sequence). The CDR3 contains 15 residues. The CDR3 DNA sequence: TGTGCTAGCAGCTTAGCGGGACTAGGAAGCAATGAGCAGTTCTTC. Its protein product is CASSLAGLGSNEQFF.

The table lists this clonotype with a few counts. This rearrangement joins TRBV9 to TRBJ1-1; tentative D call: TRBD1 (5 bases). The CDR3 is 16 residues long. CDR1 and CDR2 from the germline V gene are SGDLS and YYNGEE. V lost 0 bases and J 0 bases, leaving 12 bases between the germline ends. CDR3 DNA: TGTGCCAGCAGCGTAGACGCAGGGACCGTGAACACTGAAGCTTTCTTT. It translates to CASSVDAGTVNTEAFF.

The chain combines TRBV19 with TRBJ2-1; 7 bases line up with TRBD2. Germline CDR1 reads LNHDA; CDR2 reads SQIVND (reference sequence). The J segment lost 2 bases and the V segment lost 5 bases, leaving 6 bases of the junction unmatched. The CDR3 totals 15 residues. CDR3 sequence reads: CASSYERGPYNEQFF. The CDR3 DNA follows: TGTGCCAGTAGTTACGAGCGGGGCCCCTACAATGAGCAGTTCTTC. Supplemented by reference TRBV19 and TRBJ2-1, the full variable domain reads DGGITQSPKYLFRKEGQNVTLSCEQNLNHDAMYWYRQDPGQGLRLIYYSQIVNDFQKGDIAEGYSVSREKKESFPLTVTSAQKNPTAFYLCASSYERGPYNEQFFGPGTRLTVL.

Sample share makes this clonotype medium-sized (0.01 to 0.1%). Germline is not matched at one junction end, which may reflect a read error. The gene calls are TRBV7-2 and TRBJ2-5, with TRBD2 identical over 9 bases. The CDR3 is 15 amino acids. Germline-derived CDR1 and CDR2 are SGHTA and FQGNSA. The chain's CDR3 is CASSLAGLPQETQYF. CDR3 bases: TGTGCCAGCAGCCTAGCGGGGTTGCCCCAAGAGACCCAGTACTTC. The full variable domain, in which reference TRBV7-2 and TRBJ2-5 provide the parts outside the CDR3, is GAGVSQSPSNKVTEKGKDVELRCDPISGHTALYWYRQSLGQGLEFLIYFQGNSAPDKSGLPSDRFSAERTGGSVSTLTIQRTQQEDSAVYLCASSLAGLPQETQYFGPGTRLLVL.

This clonotype was detected ten times or more. The chain recombines TRBV4-1 with TRBJ1-5; D ambiguous. Germline V lookup: CDR1 MGHRA, CDR2 YSYEKL. Trimming took 0 bases from V and 4 from J, leaving 7 bases between them. The CDR3 is made up of 14 amino acids. For the CDR3, the DNA is TGCGCCAGCAGCCAAGAGTCTGGTAATCAGCCCCAGCATTTT. Its translation is CASSQESGNQPQHF.

This clonotype was detected only a few times. This chain uses TRBV7-9 with TRBJ2-7; tentative D call: TRBD1 (6 bases). The V end lost 5 bases, the J end lost 5 bases, and 16 bases lay between the germline ends. This CDR3 comprises 14 residues. Looked up from germline, CDR1 is SEHNR and CDR2 is FQNEAQ (reference sequence). CDR3 in DNA: TGTGCCAGCAGCATAGGGGGTTGTTCGGACGAGCAGTACTTC. As protein: CASSIGGCSDEQYF.

The chain is built from TRBV20-1 and TRBJ1-2; D might be TRBD1 (6 bases). CDR3 length equals 12 residues. Trimming removed 7 bases at V and 8 bases at J, with 17 bases between. Germline lookup yields CDR1 DFQATT and CDR2 SNEGSKA (reference sequence). This CDR3 is CSVQTGAKGYTF. The CDR3 DNA sequence: TGCAGTGTTCAGACGGGGGCGAAGGGCTACACCTTC.

The J gene is TRBJ1-6, the V gene TRBV11-2; 7 bases line up with TRBD1. V gave up 5 bases and J gave up 13 bases; unmatched junction bases: 8. CDR3 length: 13 amino acids. The germline V gene encodes CDR1 SGHAT and CDR2 FQNNGV. CDR3 in DNA: TGTGCCAGCAGCAGAGGGACAGCGCGCCCCCTCCACTTT. Amino acid sequence: CASSRGTARPLHF.